These T cell receptor beta chains were read from a single sample in a study of shared clonotypes between healthy human individuals. Produced via immunoSEQ multiplex PCR; TCRdb's table is partial and in-frame only. The top ten clones hold roughly 12% of a sample with about 490,000 clones, around three quarters of them seen once. Sequencing used PBMCs. The receptors shown here come from a woman aged 40 to 50 in good health. Some clones in this sample may be carry-over from other donors' samples. CDR3s include the opening cysteine and the closing phenylalanine or tryptophan. Fields, in order: V gene, clone size, D gene, J gene, CDR3 protein, CDR3 DNA. A D gene is named only where the DNA matches it firmly. A row's size may be missing; if present it is once, few, many or a size class.

>TRBV5-1|.|.|TRBJ2-3
CASSTGPLDTQYF
TGCGCCAGCAGCACCGGGCCGCTAGATACGCAGTATTTT
>TRBV30|.|.|TRBJ2-7
CAWSGHTRGAYEQYF
TGTGCCTGGAGCGGACATACGAGGGGTGCCTACGAGCAGTACTTC
>TRBV7-2|.|.|TRBJ1-1
CASSPILALNTEAFF
TGTGCCAGCAGCCCCATACTGGCCCTGAACACTGAAGCTTTCTTT
>TRBV9|.|.|TRBJ2-1
CASSVGSPSYNEQFF
TGTGCCAGCAGCGTAGGGTCTCCCTCCTACAATGAGCAGTTCTTC
>TRBV18|once|.|TRBJ2-4
CASSPPGGLAKNIQYF
TGTGCCAGCTCACCACCGGGGGGGCTAGCCAAAAACATTCAGTACTTC
>TRBV4-1|few|.|TRBJ1-2
CASSQGGPRGGPNYGYTF
TGCGCCAGCAGCCAAGGGGGACCTCGGGGGGGCCCCAACTATGGCTACACCTTC
>TRBV6-1|.|TRBD2|TRBJ2-7
CASIHPGLGYEQYF
TGTGCCAGCATTCATCCGGGACTAGGCTACGAGCAGTACTTC
>TRBV4-2|.|.|TRBJ2-5
CASSPRRGGAETQYF
TGTGCCAGCAGCCCTCGGAGGGGGGGGGCAGAGACCCAGTACTTC
>TRBV18|.|.|TRBJ2-7
CASSRATALTGGLPYEQYF
TGTGCCAGCTCCCGCGCAACCGCATTGACCGGGGGACTCCCCTACGAGCAGTACTTC
>TRBV4-1|.|.|TRBJ2-1
CASSQDVYNEQFF
TGCGCCAGCAGCCAAGATGTGTACAATGAGCAGTTCTTC
>TRBV5-4|.|.|TRBJ2-3
CASSLAPGRTDTQYF
TGTGCCAGCAGCTTGGCCCCGGGACGGACAGATACGCAGTATTTT
>TRBV2|.|TRBD1|TRBJ2-2
CASVQGARTGELFF
TGTGCCAGCGTTCAGGGGGCGCGAACCGGGGAGCTGTTTTTT
>TRBV10-3|many|.|TRBJ1-2
CAISESNRASGYTF
TGTGCCATCAGTGAGTCGAACAGGGCAAGTGGCTACACCTTC
>TRBV30|.|TRBD1|TRBJ1-6
CAWSAYRGLTGSPLHF
TGTGCCTGGAGCGCCTACAGGGGCCTCACGGGATCACCCCTCCACTTT
>TRBV30|.|.|TRBJ2-7
CAWGGRVALGYEQYF
TGTGCCTGGGGAGGCAGGGTTGCTTTGGGATACGAGCAGTACTTC
>TRBV6-1|.|.|TRBJ1-1
CASVGRGNTEAFF
TGTGCCAGCGTCGGGCGGGGGAACACTGAAGCTTTCTTT
>TRBV5-4|.|.|TRBJ2-5
CASSLRQARETQYF
TGTGCCAGCAGCTTACGACAGGCGAGGGAGACCCAGTACTTC
>TRBV9|.|TRBD1|TRBJ2-2
CASSVARTGTRGTGELFF
TGTGCCAGCAGCGTAGCCCGGACAGGGACCAGGGGGACCGGGGAGCTGTTTTTT
>TRBV7-3|.|.|TRBJ2-3
CASSLDGSTDTQYF
TGTGCCAGCAGCTTAGACGGGTCCACAGATACGCAGTATTTT
>TRBV7-3|.|TRBD1|TRBJ1-1
CASSSQGAANTEAFF
TGTGCCAGCAGCTCTCAGGGGGCAGCGAACACTGAAGCTTTCTTT
>TRBV5-1|.|TRBD1|TRBJ2-2
CASVQGAENTGELFF
TGCGCCAGTGTTCAGGGGGCGGAGAACACCGGGGAGCTGTTTTTT
>TRBV7-2|.|.|TRBJ1-1
CASTTRGVTEAFF
TGTGCCAGCACCACCCGGGGGGTCACTGAAGCTTTCTTT
>TRBV7-2|once|.|TRBJ1-2
CASSPTGYGYTF
TGTGCCAGCAGCCCGACAGGATATGGCTACACCTTC